Each of the 8 T cell receptor beta chains below was sequenced from the same sample in a study of PD-1 blockade in mismatch repair-deficient tumors (dated by TCRdb to the late 2010s). Library creation used the immunoSEQ multiplex PCR assay. This is the immuneACCESS table as TCRdb keeps it, with only in-frame sequences that have V and J called. A part of the clones is gone; compared with another copy, unresolved V genes explain less than half, and the rest is unexplained. The sample profile shows tens of thousands of clones; more than 75% of them were found once. Approximately 5% of the sample belongs to the ten largest clones. This sample comprised peripheral blood, obtained 2 weeks after starting pembrolizumab. The receptors derive from an adult with mismatch repair-deficient cancer.

The gene calls are TRBV29-1 and TRBJ1-1; 7 bases align to TRBD1. The CDR3 sequence is 13 residues long. The J segment lost 6 bases and the V segment lost 5 bases, leaving 9 bases of the junction unmatched. The V gene's germline CDR1 is SQVTM and CDR2 ANQGSEA. CDR3 sequence reads: CSVQGGRLAEAFF. DNA for the CDR3: TGCAGCGTTCAGGGGGGGCGCTTAGCTGAAGCTTTCTTT.

This clone was detected only a few times. The chain has TRBV19 and TRBJ1-1; D is ambiguous. Germline assignment: CDR1 LNHDA and CDR2 SQIVND (reference sequence). V gave up 3 bases and J gave up 1 base, with 12 bases separating them. This CDR3 region has 15 residues. This chain's CDR3 is CASSMSPPGNTEAFF. The CDR3 DNA reads TGTGCCAGTAGTATGTCGCCCCCGGGGAACACTGAAGCTTTCTTT.

The genes are TRBV9 and TRBJ2-2; D possibly uses TRBD1 or TRBD2 (5 bases each). This CDR3 has 17 amino acids. Germline V gene sequence: CDR1 SGDLS, CDR2 YYNGEE. V lost 4 bases to trimming and J lost 4 bases, with 20 bases between them. CDR3 sequence (DNA): TGTGCCAGCAGCCTCCGCCCCGGGGCCCCGGGCACCGGGGAGCTGTTTTTT. Amino acids: CASSLRPGAPGTGELFF.

J is TRBJ2-7 and V is TRBV30; TRBD1 or TRBD2 may be the D gene (5 bases each). The V and J ends lost 2 bases and 5 bases respectively, with 13 bases between them. The germline V gene encodes CDR1 GTSNPN and CDR2 SVGIG (reference sequence). This CDR3 is 13 amino acids long. The CDR3 bases are TGTGCCTGGAGTTCCGGGACCCCCAACGAGCAGTACTTC. Amino acids: CAWSSGTPNEQYF. Looking up the rest from reference TRBV30 and TRBJ2-7 gives the full variable domain: SQTIHQWPATLVQPVGSPLSLECTVEGTSNPNLYWYRQAAGRGLQLLFYSVGIGQISSEVPQNLSASRPQDRQFILSSKKLLLSDSGFYLCAWSSGTPNEQYFGPGTRLTVT.

This chain links TRBV5-4 with TRBJ2-7; 7 bases are a match to TRBD2. The germline V gene has CDR1 SGHNT and CDR2 YYREEE (reference sequence). This CDR3 comprises 14 residues. Trimming at V came to 4 bases and at J to 5 bases, leaving 9 bases not matched to a gene. CDR3 loop: CASSPLIGGDEQYF. The CDR3 DNA reads as TGTGCCAGCAGCCCCCTAATTGGGGGGGACGAGCAGTACTTC.

The chain combines TRBV5-8 with TRBJ1-2, with D hard to call. Germline-derived CDR1 and CDR2 are SGHTS and YDEGEE. The CDR3 sequence is 13 residues long. Trimming took off 0 bases at V and 2 bases at J, with 5 bases between the two ends. The CDR3, as DNA: TGTGCCAGCAGCTTGGGCCGCAACTATGGCTACACCTTC. As protein: CASSLGRNYGYTF.

The rearrangement joins TRBV7-9 to TRBJ2-7, with a possible D match to TRBD2 (5 bases). Germline values: CDR1 SEHNR, CDR2 FQNEAQ (reference sequence). V lost 4 bases and J 3 bases, leaving 7 bases between the germline ends. The CDR3 loop spans 12 amino acids. This CDR3 reads CASSSDFYEQYF. The CDR3 DNA is TGTGCCAGCAGCTCGGACTTCTACGAGCAGTACTTC. The full variable domain, its missing parts supplied by reference TRBV7-9 and TRBJ2-7, is DTGVSQNPRHKITKRGQNVTFRCDPISEHNRLYWYRQTLGQGPEFLTYFQNEAQLEKSRLLSDRFSAERPKGSFSTLEIQRTEQGDSAMYLCASSSDFYEQYFGPGTRLTVT.

The genes are TRBV29-1 and TRBJ1-1; D might be TRBD1 (6 bases). The CDR3 is 12 residues long. V lost 5 bases, J lost 0 bases, and 7 bases lay in between. The germline V gene encodes CDR1 SQVTM and CDR2 ANQGSEA. For the CDR3, the DNA is TGCAGCGTTCAGGGGATGAACACTGAAGCTTTCTTT. Its translation is CSVQGMNTEAFF.